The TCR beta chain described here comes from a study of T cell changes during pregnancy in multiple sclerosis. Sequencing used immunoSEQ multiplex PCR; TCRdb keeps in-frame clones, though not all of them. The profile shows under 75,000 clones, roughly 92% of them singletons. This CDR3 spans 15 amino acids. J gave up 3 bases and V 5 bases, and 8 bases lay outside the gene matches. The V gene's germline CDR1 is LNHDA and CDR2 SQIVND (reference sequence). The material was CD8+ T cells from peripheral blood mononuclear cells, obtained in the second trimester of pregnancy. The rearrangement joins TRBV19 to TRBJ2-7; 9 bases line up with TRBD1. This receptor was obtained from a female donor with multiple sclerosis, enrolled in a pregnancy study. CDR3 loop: CASSPWTGALYEQYF. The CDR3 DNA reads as TGTGCCAGTAGTCCCTGGACAGGGGCTCTCTACGAGCAGTACTTC.